This T cell receptor (beta chain) stems from a study of blood T cell repertoires in COVID-19. Overall study: Both acute and convalescent COVID-19 samples were obtained from the United States, Italy and Spain. T cells, B-cell-depleted T cells, or PBMCs provided the cDNA or gDNA that served as material.

CDR3 length equals 14 residues. Germline-derived CDR1 and CDR2 are MGHRA and YSYEKL. J was trimmed by 5 bases and V by 1 base; bases with no gene match: 5. In the source study's methods: For nucleated cells, counts were estimated from reference gene primer amplification. Assay: immunoSEQ multiplex PCR; the TCRdb copy retains only in-frame clones and omits some. The DNA gave D and trimming, while V, J and clone size come from that table. The sample has around 290,000 clones; more than 75% are singletons. The gene calls are TRBV4-1 and TRBJ2-7, with 7 bases identical to TRBD1. What was sequenced was PBMCs or T cells enriched from blood (not recorded which). This clonotype was obtained from a woman aged 18-29 years who had recovered from COVID-19. Written as DNA, the CDR3 is TGCGCCAGCAGCCAAGTTGAGGGGGCCGACGAGCAGTACTTC. As protein: CASSQVEGADEQYF.